The 11 T cell receptor beta chains below come from one sample, sequenced in a study of shared clonotypes between healthy human individuals. CD45RO-negative, CCR7-selected cells formed the naive CD8 fraction, which excluded terminally differentiated effector memory CD45RA+ cells. Generated by immunoSEQ multiplex PCR, the TCRdb table keeps only in-frame clones and is missing some. The table includes roughly 550,000 clones, less than 97% detected once. The sample was naive CD8+ T cells sorted from blood. These receptors came from a woman in her 30s in good health.

The chain is built from TRBV19 and TRBJ1-1; D might be TRBD1 (6 bases). CDR1 is LNHDA and CDR2 is SQIVND in the germline V gene (reference sequence). V was pared by 2 bases and J by 1 base, with 11 bases between. CDR3 length equals 15 residues. The CDR3 DNA reads as TGTGCCAGTAGTATACCCATGGGGGCGAACACTGAAGCTTTCTTT. Translating it yields CASSIPMGANTEAFF. The full variable domain, with the rest looked up from reference TRBV19 and TRBJ1-1, is DGGITQSPKYLFRKEGQNVTLSCEQNLNHDAMYWYRQDPGQGLRLIYYSQIVNDFQKGDIAEGYSVSREKKESFPLTVTSAQKNPTAFYLCASSIPMGANTEAFFGQGTRLTVV.

J is TRBJ2-7 and V is TRBV7-6, with D unresolved. Trimming took 2 bases from V and 4 from J, leaving 15 bases between them. The CDR3 is made up of 15 amino acids. Germline V CDR1 and CDR2: SGHVS, FNYEAQ. As DNA, the CDR3 is TGTGCCAGCAGCTTAAACCCCGATTTTGTTTACGAGCAGTACTTC. Protein product: CASSLNPDFVYEQYF.

The J gene is TRBJ2-7, the V gene TRBV30; D uncertain. The CDR3 totals 12 residues. The V end lost 0 bases, the J end lost 3 bases, and 6 bases lay between the germline ends. The germline V gene has CDR1 GTSNPN and CDR2 SVGIG (reference sequence). CDR3 residues: CAWSVLLYEQYF. As DNA, the CDR3 is TGTGCCTGGAGTGTACTTCTCTACGAGCAGTACTTC.

V gene TRBV7-9 combines with J gene TRBJ2-7; D unresolved. The CDR3 has 14 amino acids. Germline V CDR1 and CDR2: SEHNR, FQNEAQ (reference sequence). Trimming stripped 4 bases from V and 1 base from J, with 11 bases between. The CDR3 DNA reads TGTGCCAGCAGCTCCGACTCCCTTTCCTACGAGCAGTACTTC. Residues: CASSSDSLSYEQYF.

The chain joins TRBV5-1 to TRBJ2-7; D is possibly TRBD1 (6 bases). With 0 bases removed from V and 3 bases from J, the gap between germline ends came to 13 bases. Germline CDR1 reads SGHRS; CDR2 reads YFSETQ. The CDR3 length is 15 residues. CDR3 loop: CASSLGSRGDYEQYF. The CDR3 DNA sequence: TGCGCCAGCAGCTTGGGGTCCAGGGGTGACTACGAGCAGTACTTC.

The sample holds a few counts of this clone. The chain joins TRBV30 to TRBJ1-1; D is uncertain. The germline CDR1 and CDR2 sequences are GTSNPN and SVGIG (reference sequence). CDR3 size: 13 residues. V gave up 1 base and J gave up 0 bases, with 6 bases separating them. In DNA form, the CDR3 reads TGTGCCTGGAGTGAGGTTATGAACACTGAAGCTTTCTTT. Translated: CAWSEVMNTEAFF.

This rearrangement joins TRBV28 to TRBJ2-1; TRBD1 matches at 11 bases. V was pared by 6 bases and J by 7 bases, with 8 bases of the junction left unmatched. Germline V CDR1 and CDR2: MDHEN, SYDVKM. This CDR3 has 15 amino acids. This CDR3 is CASRPGQGAHNEQFF. In nucleotides, the CDR3 is TGTGCCAGCAGACCAGGACAGGGGGCGCATAATGAGCAGTTCTTC.

The chain links TRBV14 to TRBJ1-1; no reliable D call. This CDR3 has 13 residues. The germline CDR1 and CDR2 sequences are SGHDN and FVKESK. V dropped 4 bases and J dropped 8 bases, with 14 bases sitting between them. DNA of the CDR3: TGTGCCAGCAGCCCATCTTCCGGGCTCGAAGCTTTCTTT. It codes for CASSPSSGLEAFF.

The chain links TRBV29-1 to TRBJ1-4; no reliable D call. This CDR3 region has 15 residues. Deletions cut 4 bases from V and 0 bases from J, with 12 bases between. Looked up from germline, CDR1 is SQVTM and CDR2 is ANQGSEA. This CDR3 reads CSVGKTAATNEKLFF. As DNA, the CDR3 is TGCAGCGTTGGGAAAACGGCAGCAACTAATGAAAAACTGTTTTTT.

Details on this clone: At one end the junction does not follow the germline gene, possibly because of a read error. The J gene is TRBJ2-7, the V gene TRBV18; a weak D match, TRBD2 (5 bases). The CDR3 consists of 12 residues. Germline V CDR1 and CDR2: KGHSH, LQKENI. The CDR3, as DNA: TGTGCCAGCTCACCAGACGACTACGAGGAGTACTTC. Its translation is CASSPDDYEEYF.

This sequence joins TRBV5-4 and TRBJ1-3; D is possibly TRBD1 (6 bases). There are 18 residues in the CDR3. V lost 2 bases and J 4 bases, leaving 22 bases between the germline ends. Germline V gives CDR1 SGHNT, CDR2 YYREEE (reference sequence). The CDR3 sequence: CASSLQRQAERPGNTIYF. DNA of the CDR3: TGTGCCAGCAGCTTACAGAGACAGGCAGAACGCCCAGGAAACACCATATATTTT.